These 3 T cell receptor beta chains came from one sample sequenced in a study of T cell responses to AZD1222 COVID-19 vaccine (dated by TCRdb to the early 2020s). To prepare the library, the immunoSEQ multiplex PCR assay was applied. As stored in TCRdb, this immuneACCESS dataset retains in-frame rearrangements with V and J assigned. A fraction of the clones does not appear; measured against another copy, unresolved V genes explain less than half of the discrepancy, and the remainder lacks a known reason. This sample gives about 140,000 clones in total; approximately 90% of them show up just once. Of the sample, about 5.9% is held by the ten largest clones. The time point label, read with the paper, signifies: baseline before first vaccination. Sequenced here: peripheral blood, sampled on day 0 of AZD1222 vaccination. Receptor source: an adult in good health.

The chain combines TRBV27 with TRBJ1-1, with TRBD1 matching 11 bases. The ends lost 8 bases at V and 4 bases at J; junction bases unmatched: 0. In germline, CDR1 is MNHEY, CDR2 SMNVEV (reference sequence). This CDR3 has 12 amino acids. The CDR3 loop reads CASGTGGTEAFF. In DNA, the CDR3 is TGTGCCAGCGGGACAGGGGGCACTGAAGCTTTCTTT.

This chain connects TRBV3-1 (or the pseudogene TRBV3-2) to TRBJ1-6, with D perhaps matching TRBD1 (5 bases). Deletions cut 4 bases from V and 6 bases from J, with 19 bases between. This CDR3 has 17 amino acids. CDR1 LGHDT and CDR2 YNNKEL come from the germline V gene (reference sequence). CDR3 in DNA: TGTGCCAGCAGCCCCCTGGGGGGGAGGGGAATTAATTCACCCCTCCACTTT. Protein: CASSPLGGRGINSPLHF.

The J gene is TRBJ1-2, the V gene TRBV18; no definite D call. Trimming took 1 base from V and 2 from J, leaving 8 bases between them. This CDR3 has 14 residues. In germline, CDR1 is KGHSH, CDR2 LQKENI. CDR3 region: CASSPRAVNYGYTF. In DNA form, the CDR3 reads TGTGCCAGCTCACCACGAGCAGTCAACTATGGCTACACCTTC. Using reference TRBV18 and TRBJ1-2 for the parts outside the CDR3, the full variable domain is NAGVMQNPRHLVRRRGQEARLRCSPMKGHSHVYWYRQLPEEGLKFMVYLQKENIIDESGMPKERFSAEFPKEGPSILRIQQVVRGDSAAYFCASSPRAVNYGYTFGSGTRLTVV.